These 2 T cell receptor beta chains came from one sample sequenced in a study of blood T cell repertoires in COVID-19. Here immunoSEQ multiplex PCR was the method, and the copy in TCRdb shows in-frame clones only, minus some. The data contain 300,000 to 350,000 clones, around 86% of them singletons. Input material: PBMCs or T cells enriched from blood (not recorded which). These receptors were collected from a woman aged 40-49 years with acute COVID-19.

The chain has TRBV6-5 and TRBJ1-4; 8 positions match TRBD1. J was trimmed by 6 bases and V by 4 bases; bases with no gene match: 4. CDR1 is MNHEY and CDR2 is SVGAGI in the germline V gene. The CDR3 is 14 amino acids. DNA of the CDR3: TGTGCCAGCAGTTCGACAGGGGTAGATGAAAAACTGTTTTTT. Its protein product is CASSSTGVDEKLFF.

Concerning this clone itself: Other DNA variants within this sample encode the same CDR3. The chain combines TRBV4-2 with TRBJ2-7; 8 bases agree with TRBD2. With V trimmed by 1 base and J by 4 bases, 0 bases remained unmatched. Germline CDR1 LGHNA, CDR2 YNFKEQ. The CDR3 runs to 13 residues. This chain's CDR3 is CASSQGLAYEQYF. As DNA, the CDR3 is TGTGCCAGCAGCCAAGGACTAGCGTACGAGCAGTACTTC.